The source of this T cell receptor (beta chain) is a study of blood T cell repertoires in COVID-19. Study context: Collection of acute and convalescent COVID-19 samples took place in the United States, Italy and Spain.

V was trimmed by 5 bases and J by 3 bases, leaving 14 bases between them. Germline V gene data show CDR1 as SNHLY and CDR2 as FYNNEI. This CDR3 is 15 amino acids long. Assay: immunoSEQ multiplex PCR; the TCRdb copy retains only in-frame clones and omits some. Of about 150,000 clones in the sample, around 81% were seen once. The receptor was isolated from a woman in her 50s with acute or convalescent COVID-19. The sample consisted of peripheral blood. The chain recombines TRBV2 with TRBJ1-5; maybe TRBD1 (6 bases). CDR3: CASSNDRSYNQPQHF. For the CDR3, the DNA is TGTGCCAGCAGTAATGACAGGAGCTACAATCAGCCCCAGCATTTT.